This TCR beta chain was identified in a study of T-cell reconstitution after alpha-beta-depleted transplantation in children. The germline gives CDR1 MDHEN, CDR2 SYDVKM. This CDR3 has 11 amino acids. Deletions cut 4 bases from V and 7 bases from J, with 8 bases between. This sample's TCRbeta library carried unique molecular identifier barcodes. TCRdb processed the PCR reads anew with MiXCR; each CDR3 protein has one entry. The table records a few hundred thousand distinct CDR3 sequences, approximately 12% of them present only once. This clonotype was observed a few times. This TCR came from a male patient between 10 and 17 years old who had a stem cell transplant for acute myeloid leukemia, so the T cells may come from the graft donor. The chain couples TRBV28 to TRBJ2-7; D is undetermined. Specimen: PBMCs, mostly from graft donor cells, collected 360 days after TCRalphabeta/CD19-depleted stem cell transplant. This CDR3 is CASSSALEQYF. The CDR3 coding sequence is TGTGCCAGCAGTTCGGCGTTGGAGCAGTACTTC.